This T cell receptor (beta chain) was recorded in a study of siplizumab effects on memory and regulatory T cells. The CDR3 length is 13 residues. V lost 0 bases and J 9 bases, leaving 9 bases between the germline ends. CDR1 SGDLS and CDR2 YYNGEE come from the germline V gene. The repertoire was sequenced with immunoSEQ multiplex PCR; TCRdb's copy has only in-frame clones and lacks some. This table holds some 46,000 clones, roughly 93% found once. This clone was observed once. This sequence originates from a human donor in good health. Material for sequencing was CD8+ T cells sorted from blood. The chain employs TRBV9 and TRBJ2-2; no reliable D call. The CDR3: CASSVGNNRELFF. Here the CDR3 DNA reads TGTGCCAGCAGCGTAGGGAACAATCGGGAGCTGTTTTTT.